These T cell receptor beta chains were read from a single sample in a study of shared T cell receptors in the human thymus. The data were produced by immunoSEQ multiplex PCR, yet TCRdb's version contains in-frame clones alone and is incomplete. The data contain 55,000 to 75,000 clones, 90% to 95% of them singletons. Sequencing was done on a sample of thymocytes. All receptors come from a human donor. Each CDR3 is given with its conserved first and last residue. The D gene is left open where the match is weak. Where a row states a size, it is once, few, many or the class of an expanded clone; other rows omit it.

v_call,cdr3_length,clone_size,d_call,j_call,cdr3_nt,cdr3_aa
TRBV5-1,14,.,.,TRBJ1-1,TGCGCCAGCAGCTTGACGGCCATGAACACTGAAGCTTTCTTT,CASSLTAMNTEAFF
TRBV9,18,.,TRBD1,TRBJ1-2,TGTGCCAGCAGCGTAGTAGGGTCGGGACAGGAGTTTAACTATGGCTACACCTTC,CASSVVGSGQEFNYGYTF
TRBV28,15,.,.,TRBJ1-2,TGTGCCAGCAGTTTATATGGGGCTGACTACTATGGCTACACCTTC,CASSLYGADYYGYTF
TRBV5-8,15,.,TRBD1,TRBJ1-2,TGTGCCAGCAGCTCCCGGGACAGGGATCTATATGGCTACACCTTC,CASSSRDRDLYGYTF
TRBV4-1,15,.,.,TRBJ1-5,TGCGCCAGCAGGCCACCCCCGGTCTCGAATCAGCCCCAGCATTTT,CASRPPPVSNQPQHF
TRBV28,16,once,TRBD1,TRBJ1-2,TGTGCCAGCAGCCACATATATTCGGGACAGGACTGTGGCTACACCTTC,CASSHIYSGQDCGYTF
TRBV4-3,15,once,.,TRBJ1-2,TGCGCCAGCAGCCAAGATGAGGGTTGGAGTTCTGGCTACACCTTC,CASSQDEGWSSGYTF
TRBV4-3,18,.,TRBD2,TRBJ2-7,TGCGCCAGCAGCCAAGTCCGGGGGGAATCCTCAAACACCTACGAGCAGTACTTC,CASSQVRGESSNTYEQYF
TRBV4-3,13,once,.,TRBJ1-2,TGCGCCAGCAGCCAACCCAACAGGGATGGCTACACCTTC,CASSQPNRDGYTF
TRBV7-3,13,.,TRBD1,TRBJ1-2,TGTGCCAGCAGCTCCAGGGGGGGCTATGGCTACACCTTC,CASSSRGGYGYTF
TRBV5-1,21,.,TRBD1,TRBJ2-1,TGCGCCAGCAGCTTGGTGGGACCGGGACAGACCTTTGAGATCCCCGACAATGAGCAGTTCTTC,CASSLVGPGQTFEIPDNEQFF
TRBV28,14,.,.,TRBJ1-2,TGTGCCAGCAGTTTACAGGTTCCTAACTATGGCTACACCTTC,CASSLQVPNYGYTF
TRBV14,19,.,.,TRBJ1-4,TGTGCCAGCAGCCAAGATCACACCGACTCTCGGGGGGCTAATGAAAAACTGTTTTTT,CASSQDHTDSRGANEKLFF
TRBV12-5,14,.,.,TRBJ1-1,TGTGCTAGTGGTTTGGCCGGACAGCCCACTGAAGCTTTCTTT,CASGLAGQPTEAFF
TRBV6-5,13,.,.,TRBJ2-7,TGTGCCAGCAGTTTACGGGCTCACTACGAGCAGTACTTC,CASSLRAHYEQYF
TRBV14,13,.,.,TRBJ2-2,TGTGCCAGCAGCACCCAGGGGATCGGGGAGCTGTTTTTT,CASSTQGIGELFF
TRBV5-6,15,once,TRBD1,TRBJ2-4,TGTGCCAGCAGGAGGGACAGGGGGCAGAGAAACATTCAGTACTTC,CASRRDRGQRNIQYF
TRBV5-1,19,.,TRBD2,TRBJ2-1,TGCGCCAGCAGCTTGCTCCTAGCGGGGGTATATAACCGGAACAATGAGCAGTTCTTC,CASSLLLAGVYNRNNEQFF
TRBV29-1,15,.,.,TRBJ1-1,TGCAGCGTTGATTTTCTTCCTACGATGAACACTGAAGCTTTCTTT,CSVDFLPTMNTEAFF
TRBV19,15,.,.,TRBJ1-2,TGTGCCAGTAGTATACCCTCAAGGGGCCCCTATGGCTACACCTTC,CASSIPSRGPYGYTF
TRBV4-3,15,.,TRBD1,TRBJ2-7,TGCGCCAGCAGCCACGGGACAGGGGCCACCTACGAGCAGTACTTC,CASSHGTGATYEQYF
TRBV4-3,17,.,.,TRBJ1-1,TGCGCCAGCAGCCAAACCAAACTCAGGGAAGTCGGCACTGAAGCTTTCTTT,CASSQTKLREVGTEAFF
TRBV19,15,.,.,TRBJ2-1,TGTGCCAGTAGTATTCAGTGGGATCGAGTAAGTGAGCAGTTCTTC,CASSIQWDRVSEQFF
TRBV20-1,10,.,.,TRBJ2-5,TGCAGTGCCGTTTCCCGGACCCAGTACTTC,CSAVSRTQYF
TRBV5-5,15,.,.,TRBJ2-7,TGTGCCAGCACCGACAAGGGATTTTCCTCCTACGAGCAGTACTTC,CASTDKGFSSYEQYF
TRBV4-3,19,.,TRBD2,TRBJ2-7,TGCGCCAGCAGCCATACCCGAAGGCTAGCGGGGGTTCACGGGTACGAGCAGTACTTC,CASSHTRRLAGVHGYEQYF
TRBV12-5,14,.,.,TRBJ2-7,TGTGCTAGTGGCCCCGGGACTCTCATATACGAGCAGTACTTC,CASGPGTLIYEQYF
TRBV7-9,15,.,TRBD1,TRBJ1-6,TGTGCCAGCAGCTACCGGGACAGGGTTAATTCACCCCTCCACTTT,CASSYRDRVNSPLHF
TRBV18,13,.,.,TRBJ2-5,TGTGCCAGCTCAGCCAGCAGGGGAGAGACCCAGTACTTC,CASSASRGETQYF
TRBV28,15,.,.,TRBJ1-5,TGTGCCAGCAGTCCCGACAGGCCCTCGGGTCAGCCCCAGCATTTT,CASSPDRPSGQPQHF
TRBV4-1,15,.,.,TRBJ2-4,TGCGCCAGCAGCCTACGCCTTATTTCCAAAAACATTCAGTACTTC,CASSLRLISKNIQYF
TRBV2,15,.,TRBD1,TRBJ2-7,TGTGCCAGCACCCCGGGACAGGGGGACTTCTACGAGCAGTACTTC,CASTPGQGDFYEQYF
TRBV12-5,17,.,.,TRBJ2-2,TGTGCTAGTGGTTCAAATCGGGGGGCCAAAGATATCGGGGAGCTGTTTTTT,CASGSNRGAKDIGELFF
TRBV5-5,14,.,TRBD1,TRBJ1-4,TGTGCCAGCAGCGCAGGACAGGGGGGTGAAAAACTGTTTTTT,CASSAGQGGEKLFF
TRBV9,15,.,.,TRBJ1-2,TGTGCCAGCAGCCAACCGGGGGGCAGGTTCTATGGCTACACCTTC,CASSQPGGRFYGYTF
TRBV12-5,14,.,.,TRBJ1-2,TGTGCTAGTGGTTTTACTAACAGCCTCATGAGCTACACCTTC,CASGFTNSLMSYTF
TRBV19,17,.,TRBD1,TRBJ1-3,TGTGCCAGTAGTATCCGGGACAGGGGGCTCTCTGGAAACACCATATATTTT,CASSIRDRGLSGNTIYF
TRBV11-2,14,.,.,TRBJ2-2,TGTGCCAGCAGCTTAGGAGCCGGTGACGGGGAGCTGTTTTTT,CASSLGAGDGELFF
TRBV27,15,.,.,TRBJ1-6,TGTGCCAGCAGTCCTTTCCTTGACTATAATTCACCCCTCCACTTT,CASSPFLDYNSPLHF
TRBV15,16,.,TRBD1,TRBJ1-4,TGTGCCACCAGCAGAGACGTGGTAGGGGGCGGTGAAAAACTGTTTTTT,CATSRDVVGGGEKLFF
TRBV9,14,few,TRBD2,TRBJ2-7,TGTGCCAGCAGCGTAGAGGCGGGGGGGCTCGAGCAGTACTTC,CASSVEAGGLEQYF
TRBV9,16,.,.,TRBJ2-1,TGTGCCAGCAGCGTAGTTGCCGATAGGATTTATAATGAGCAGTTCTTC,CASSVVADRIYNEQFF
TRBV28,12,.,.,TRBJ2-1,TGTGCCAGCAGTTTATCCGGGGGCCAGCAGTTCTTC,CASSLSGGQQFF
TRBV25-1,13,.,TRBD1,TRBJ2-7,TGTGCCAGCAACAGGGGGAGCTCCTACGAGCAGTACTTC,CASNRGSSYEQYF
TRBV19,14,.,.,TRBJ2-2,TGTGCCAGTATTCGGGGGGCCCTTACCGGGGAGCTGTTTTTT,CASIRGALTGELFF
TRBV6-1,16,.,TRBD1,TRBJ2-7,TGTGCCAGCAGTGACCTAGGGACAGGGAGGGGGTCCGAGCAGTACTTC,CASSDLGTGRGSEQYF
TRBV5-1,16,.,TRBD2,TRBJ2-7,TGCGCCAGCAGCTTGGGTTCTAGCGGGTGTTTGTACGAGCAGTACTTC,CASSLGSSGCLYEQYF
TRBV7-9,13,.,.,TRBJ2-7,TGTGCCAGCAGCTTAGCGAGGGTCCACGAGCAGTACTTC,CASSLARVHEQYF
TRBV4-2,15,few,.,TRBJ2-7,TGTGCCAGCAGCCGGACATCGACGGGGTCCAACGAGCAGTACTTC,CASSRTSTGSNEQYF
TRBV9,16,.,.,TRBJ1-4,TGTGCCAGCAGCGCCTACCAGGGCGGAACTAATGAAAAACTGTTTTTT,CASSAYQGGTNEKLFF
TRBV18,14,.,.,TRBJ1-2,TGTGCCAGCTCATGGGCAGGGACCAACTATGGCTACACCTTC,CASSWAGTNYGYTF
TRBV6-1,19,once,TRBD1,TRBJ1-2,TGTGCCAGCAGCGAAAACCGGGACAGGGTACGGCGGAAAGGTGGAGTTTACACCTTC,CASSENRDRVRRKGGVYTF
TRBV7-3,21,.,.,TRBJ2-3,TGTGCCAGCAGCTTAAATTCCCCGGGGTATCCCTCTAACCTTAGCACAGATACGCAGTATTTT,CASSLNSPGYPSNLSTDTQYF